Listed here are 24 T cell receptor beta chains from one sample, sequenced in a study of T cells in Graves' hyperthyroidism and ophthalmopathy. The investigators amplified TCR beta CDR3 regions from RNA transcripts. With the HTBI primer set, the TCR CDR3 went through a first round of RT-PCR. TCRdb reprocessed the multiplex PCR reads via MiXCR and lists one record per CDR3 protein. The data hold fewer than 250,000 distinct CDR3 sequences, with about 24% observed a single time. The material sequenced was blood. The receptor source for this set is a woman in her thirties or forties with Graves' ophthalmopathy.

This clonotype has a count of ten or more. This rearrangement joins TRBV14 to TRBJ2-2, with TRBD1 as a possible D gene (5 bases). The CDR3 is made up of 13 amino acids. V gave up 2 bases and J gave up 5 bases, with 6 bases separating them. Germline loops: CDR1 SGHDN, CDR2 FVKESK. In DNA, the CDR3 is TGTGCCAGCAGCCAAAGACAGACCGGGGAGCTGTTTTTT. Its translation is CASSQRQTGELFF. Drawing the rest from reference TRBV14 and TRBJ2-2, the complete variable domain is EAGVTQFPSHSVIEKGQTVTLRCDPISGHDNLYWYRRVMGKEIKFLLHFVKESKQDESGMPNNRFLAERTGGTYSTLKVQPAELEDSGVYFCASSQRQTGELFFGEGSRLTVL.

This clonotype appeared a few times. The gene calls are TRBV20-1 and TRBJ2-5; D call uncertain. This CDR3 has 12 amino acids. The germline CDR1 and CDR2 sequences are DFQATT and SNEGSKA (reference sequence). Trimming took 1 base from V and 2 from J, leaving 5 bases between them. CDR3 coding DNA: TGCAGTGCTAGAGTAGGGCAAGAGACCCAGTACTTC. As protein: CSARVGQETQYF.

This clonotype was observed at least ten times. At one boundary the junction diverges from the germline segment, which might be a read error. The chain uses TRBV7-2 and TRBJ1-1, with unresolved D. The CDR3 contains 13 residues. Germline values: CDR1 SGHTA, CDR2 FQGNSA. The CDR3 DNA follows: TGTGCCAGCACCTTAATCTCGACCACTGAAGCTTTCTTT. Translation: CASTLISTTEAFF. Full variable domain (outside the CDR3, taken from reference TRBV7-2 and TRBJ1-1): GAGVSQSPSNKVTEKGKDVELRCDPISGHTALYWYRQSLGQGLEFLIYFQGNSAPDKSGLPSDRFSAERTGGSVSTLTIQRTQQEDSAVYLCASTLISTTEAFFGQGTRLTVV.

This clonotype was seen ten or more times. The chain carries TRBV19 and TRBJ2-7; D is unclear. CDR1 LNHDA and CDR2 SQIVND come from the germline V gene (reference sequence). Trimming took off 3 bases at V and 2 bases at J, with 14 bases between the two ends. The CDR3 has 15 amino acids. The CDR3 region is CASSISRNPAYEQYF. CDR3 nucleotides: TGTGCCAGTAGTATCAGTCGGAACCCAGCCTACGAGCAGTACTTC.

This clonotype has ten or more counts. The chain has TRBV20-1 and TRBJ2-7; 9 bases fit TRBD1. J gave up 5 bases and V 5 bases, and 7 bases lay outside the gene matches. The length of the CDR3 is 13 residues. Germline-derived CDR1 and CDR2 are DFQATT and SNEGSKA (reference sequence). CDR3 sequence reads: CSAPGTGFDEQYF. CDR3 bases: TGCAGTGCTCCCGGGACAGGGTTTGACGAGCAGTACTTC.

The chain carries TRBV12-3 or TRBV12-4 and TRBJ2-7; D possibly corresponds to TRBD1 (6 bases). V lost 4 bases to trimming and J lost 3 bases, with 13 bases between them. This CDR3 comprises 14 residues. The CDR3 region is CASSSRTDLYEQYF. For the CDR3, the DNA is TGTGCCAGCAGTTCCAGGACAGACCTCTACGAGCAGTACTTC.

This clonotype was observed at least ten times. The gene calls are TRBV18 and TRBJ1-1, with D possibly matching TRBD1 (5 bases). Trimming cost V 0 bases and J 0 bases, with 5 bases left between them. Germline lookup yields CDR1 KGHSH and CDR2 LQKENI. The CDR3 has 14 amino acids. Here the CDR3 reads CASSPPGVNTEAFF. Here the CDR3 DNA reads TGTGCCAGCTCACCACCGGGGGTGAACACTGAAGCTTTCTTT.

The chain couples TRBV6-1 to TRBJ2-7, with a possible D match to TRBD2 (5 bases). The CDR3 length is 14 residues. CDR1 MNHNS and CDR2 SASEGT come from the germline V gene. Trimming cost V 5 bases and J 0 bases, with 11 bases left between them. CDR3 coding DNA: TGTGCCAGCAGTCAAATCGGGAACTCCTACGAGCAGTACTTC. Translation: CASSQIGNSYEQYF.

This clonotype was seen ten or more times. CDR3 amino acids: CAISEWTGKGETQYF. The CDR3 nucleotides are TGTGCCATCAGTGAGTGGACAGGGAAGGGAGAGACCCAGTACTTC. The chain recombines TRBV10-3 with TRBJ2-5; 8 nucleotides match TRBD1. There are 15 residues in the CDR3. V lost 1 base and J lost 4; bases outside the gene matches: 5. Germline V gene data show CDR1 as ENHRY and CDR2 as SYGVKD.

This clonotype has a count of ten or more. The rearrangement links TRBV6-5 to TRBJ2-2, with unresolved D. Looked up from germline, CDR1 is MNHEY and CDR2 is SVGAGI. V lost 0 bases and J lost 6, with 2 bases in between. This CDR3 spans 12 amino acids. The CDR3: CASSYSPGELFF. The CDR3 region has the DNA TGTGCCAGCAGTTACTCTCCCGGGGAGCTGTTTTTT.

This clonotype appeared many times. The rearrangement joins TRBV7-8 to TRBJ2-4; D remains ambiguous. Trimming removed 0 bases at V and 12 bases at J, with 15 bases between. Per the germline V gene, CDR1 is SGHVS and CDR2 is FQNEAQ. CDR3 size: 14 residues. This CDR3 is CASSLASVSSSQYF. DNA of the CDR3: TGTGCCAGCAGCTTAGCGAGTGTGTCTAGTTCTCAGTACTTC.

This clonotype was counted a single time. The chain couples TRBV6-2 or TRBV6-3 to TRBJ1-5; TRBD1 might be the D (5 bases). CDR3 length: 15 residues. Trimming pared 8 bases from V and 4 bases from J, leaving 18 bases between. Germline V gene data show CDR1 as MNHEY and CDR2 as SVGEGT. The CDR3 DNA follows: TGTGCCAGCGGCCTGAGGATGGGGGGGAATCAGCCCCAGCATTTT. This translates into CASGLRMGGNQPQHF.

This clonotype was counted ten times or more. The rearrangement uses TRBV19 and TRBJ2-7; the D gene is possibly TRBD1 (6 bases). This CDR3 comprises 15 residues. Germline V gives CDR1 LNHDA, CDR2 SQIVND (reference sequence). V was shortened by 3 bases and J by 2 bases, with 14 bases between the two germline ends. For the CDR3, the DNA is TGTGCCAGTAGTATTACAGGGCTGGGCCCCTACGAGCAGTACTTC. This translates into CASSITGLGPYEQYF.

This clonotype has a count of ten or more. The chain recombines TRBV11-1 with TRBJ2-7; the D is unclear. Germline assignment: CDR1 SGHAT and CDR2 FQDESV (reference sequence). The CDR3 length is 14 residues. Trimming stripped 6 bases from V and 6 bases from J, with 18 bases between. CDR3 nucleotides: TGTGCCAGCAGTCCCCGAGAAGGGTCCGTCGAGCAGTACTTC. Translated, it gives CASSPREGSVEQYF.

CDR3 in amino acids: CASSITGAAGNTEAFF. CDR3 sequence (DNA): TGTGCCAGTAGTATTACGGGGGCGGCGGGCAACACTGAAGCTTTCTTT. The chain joins TRBV19 to TRBJ1-1, with D tentatively TRBD1 (6 bases). Germline V gene data show CDR1 as LNHDA and CDR2 as SQIVND (reference sequence). Trimming took 3 bases from V and 2 from J, leaving 16 bases between them. The CDR3 extends over 16 amino acids.

This clonotype was seen a single time. The chain joins TRBV7-2 to TRBJ2-7, with 8 bases lining up with TRBD2. The junction had 7 bases not matched to a gene; V was cut back by 5 bases and J by 1 base. The germline V gene encodes CDR1 SGHTA and CDR2 FQGNSA. The CDR3 length is 15 residues. In DNA, the CDR3 is TGTGCCAGCAGCACCGGGGGGGTGGGTTCCTACGAGCAGTACTTC. This translates into CASSTGGVGSYEQYF.

In its sample, this clonotype was seen a few times. The rearrangement links TRBV5-1 to TRBJ2-2; D perhaps matches TRBD1 (6 bases). Germline CDR1 is SGHRS and CDR2 is YFSETQ. This CDR3 comprises 15 residues. The V and J ends lost 2 bases and 4 bases respectively, with 12 bases between them. CDR3 DNA sequence: TGCGCCAGCAGCTTCACAGGGTTAATCACCGGGGAGCTGTTTTTT. Translating gives CASSFTGLITGELFF.

This clonotype was seen at least ten times. J is TRBJ2-7 and V is TRBV29-1; 10 positions match TRBD1. CDR1 and CDR2 from the germline V gene are SQVTM and ANQGSEA. The CDR3 is made up of 14 amino acids. Unmatched junction bases numbered 6, after V lost 5 bases and J lost 2 bases. CDR3 protein: CSVTKGTGAYEQYF. CDR3 bases: TGCAGCGTTACTAAAGGGACAGGGGCCTACGAGCAGTACTTC.

This clonotype was recorded many times. V usage is TRBV6-2 or TRBV6-3 and J usage is TRBJ2-4; a weak D match, TRBD1 (6 bases). There are 14 residues in the CDR3. Trimming took 7 bases from V and 0 from J, leaving 10 bases between them. The germline gives CDR1 MNHEY, CDR2 SVGEGT. The CDR3, as DNA: TGTGCCAGCATCCCACAGGGAGCCAAAAACATTCAGTACTTC. Translated, it gives CASIPQGAKNIQYF.

This clonotype was recorded at least ten times. This chain connects TRBV7-9 to TRBJ1-1; possibly TRBD1 for D (6 bases). The CDR3 loop spans 14 amino acids. V was shortened by 5 bases and J by 5 bases, with 15 bases between the two germline ends. Per germline, CDR1 SEHNR and CDR2 FQNEAQ (reference sequence). The CDR3, as DNA: TGTGCCAGCAGCGTGGGGGGGGCTGTGACTGAAGCTTTCTTT. Its protein product is CASSVGGAVTEAFF.

This clonotype was recorded a few times. This may arise from a read error, as a much more abundant clone is one base away. The conserved phenylalanine or tryptophan normally closing the CDR3 is absent here, so this likely arose from a read error. The J gene is TRBJ2-7, the V gene TRBV6-1; D gene ambiguous. Germline assignment: CDR1 MNHNS and CDR2 SASEGT. Trimming removed 6 bases at V and 2 bases at J, with 14 bases between. This CDR3 region has 14 residues. This chain's CDR3 is CASRSFGRAYEQYC. The CDR3 DNA reads as TGTGCCAGCAGGTCTTTCGGACGGGCCTACGAGCAGTACTGC.

There are many counts of this clonotype. The chain combines TRBV4-1 with TRBJ1-5, with TRBD1 as a possible D gene (6 bases). V was trimmed by 0 bases and J by 6 bases, leaving 12 bases between them. The CDR3 runs to 15 residues. CDR1 and CDR2 from the germline V gene are MGHRA and YSYEKL. The CDR3 coding sequence is TGCGCCAGCAGCCAAGATCGGGGGGCAGCTCAGCCCCAGCATTTT. It is translated as CASSQDRGAAQPQHF.

This clonotype was seen a handful of times. The genes are TRBV18 and TRBJ2-5; D is perhaps TRBD1 (6 bases). V was pared by 0 bases and J by 4 bases, with 15 bases between. Looked up from germline, CDR1 is KGHSH and CDR2 is LQKENI. The CDR3 runs to 16 residues. CDR3 sequence (DNA): TGTGCCAGCTCACCACCGGGGGCCGGGGCCGGAGAGACCCAGTACTTC. It yields the protein CASSPPGAGAGETQYF. Full variable domain (remainder filled in from reference TRBV18 and TRBJ2-5): NAGVMQNPRHLVRRRGQEARLRCSPMKGHSHVYWYRQLPEEGLKFMVYLQKENIIDESGMPKERFSAEFPKEGPSILRIQQVVRGDSAAYFCASSPPGAGAGETQYFGPGTRLLVL.

This clonotype was detected many times. This chain joins TRBV24-1 and TRBJ2-2, with 14 bases aligning to TRBD2. V was clipped by 5 bases and J by 1 base; unmatched bases: 5. There are 18 residues in the CDR3. In germline, CDR1 is KGHDR, CDR2 SFDVKD. CDR3 residues: CATSAGTSGSLNTGELFF. The DNA of the CDR3 is TGTGCCACCAGTGCCGGGACTAGCGGGAGTCTGAACACCGGGGAGCTGTTTTTT.